The rows below give T cell receptor beta chains drawn from one sample of a study of response to subunit inactivated influenza vaccine. TCRdb itself ran the RT-PCR reads through MiXCR, one entry per CDR3 protein. Here the sample spans roughly 460,000 distinct CDR3 sequences, approximately 11% being singletons. This specimen was PBMCs from blood, taken 35 to 45 days after vaccination. These TCRs come from a man aged 45 to 65 who received an inactivated influenza vaccine. CDR3s include the opening cysteine and the closing phenylalanine or tryptophan. A D gene is named only where the DNA matches it firmly. Clone size is stated in some rows and not others, as once, few, many or a class when expanded.

j_call | clone_size | v_call | d_call | cdr3_aa | cdr3_nt
TRBJ1-5 | - | TRBV7-8 | - | CASSISGHRDSNQPQHF | TGTGCCAGCAGCATCTCCGGGCACAGGGACAGCAATCAGCCCCAGCATTTT
TRBJ2-2 | - | TRBV20-1 | - | CSAREVGTNTGELFF | TGCAGTGCTAGGGAGGTGGGAACGAACACCGGGGAGCTGTTTTTT
TRBJ1-5 | few | TRBV28 | - | CASRGTENQPQHF | TGTGCCAGCCGCGGCACAGAAAATCAGCCCCAGCATTTT
TRBJ1-5 | few | TRBV18 | - | CASSPSQYQPQHF | TGTGCCAGCTCACCTTCGCAGTATCAGCCCCAGCATTTT
TRBJ1-2 | - | TRBV24-1 | - | CATTSDYGYTF | TGTGCCACCACCAGTGACTATGGCTACACCTTC
TRBJ1-6 | few | TRBV20-1 | TRBD1 | CSARAETGVYNSPLHF | TGCAGTGCTAGGGCCGAGACAGGGGTTTATAATTCACCCCTCCACTTT
TRBJ1-2 | - | TRBV29-1 | - | CSVELPPGRYGYTF | TGCAGCGTTGAACTCCCTCCGGGAAGATACGGCTACACCTTC
TRBJ1-3 | few | TRBV6-1 | - | CATVELKVEGLTIYF | TGTGCCACCGTAGAATTAAAAGTGGAAGGGTTGACCATATATTTT
TRBJ2-7 | few | TRBV20-1 | TRBD1 | CSARDRRVLYEQYF | TGCAGTGCCCGGGACAGAAGAGTCCTATACGAGCAGTACTTC
TRBJ1-5 | - | TRBV4-1 | - | CASSQESSSNQPQHF | TGCGCCAGCAGCCAAGAGTCAAGCAGCAATCAGCCCCAGCATTTT
TRBJ1-2 | - | TRBV20-1 | TRBD1 | CSAARGTGYGYTF | TGCAGTGCTGCCAGAGGGACAGGTTATGGCTACACCTTC
TRBJ2-2 | few | TRBV5-1 | - | CASSGDTANTGELFF | TGCGCCAGCAGCGGGGACACGGCAAACACCGGGGAGCTGTTTTTT
TRBJ2-1 | - | TRBV20-1 | TRBD1 | CSARLGAGQGGYNEQFF | TGCAGTGCTAGGCTGGGAGCGGGACAGGGGGGCTACAATGAGCAGTTCTTC
TRBJ2-1 | - | TRBV12-3/TRBV12-4 | - | CASGPLAGGNEEFF | TGTGCCAGCGGACCACTAGCCGGAGGCAATGAGGAGTTCTTC
TRBJ1-3 | few | TRBV6-1 | - | CASSQRGTGNTIYF | TGTGCCAGCAGCCAAAGGGGAACTGGAAACACCATATATTTT
TRBJ2-1 | - | TRBV4-3 | TRBD1 | CASSQFYTGTGVNEQFF | TGCGCCAGCAGCCAATTTTATACCGGGACAGGGGTTAATGAGCAGTTCTTC
TRBJ1-2 | - | TRBV5-1 | - | CASSYDSSVGYTF | TGCGCCAGCAGCTATGACAGTTCCGTTGGCTACACCTTC
TRBJ2-7 | - | TRBV28 | TRBD2 | CASSAGGLWEQYF | TGTGCCAGCAGTGCGGGAGGCCTGTGGGAGCAGTACTTC
TRBJ2-1 | - | TRBV7-3 | - | CASSGIVSNEQFF | TGTGCCAGCAGCGGGATAGTTAGCAATGAGCAGTTCTTC
TRBJ2-5 | many | TRBV29-1 | - | CSASGASETQYF | TGCAGCGCCTCGGGGGCCTCGGAGACCCAGTACTTC
TRBJ2-1 | few | TRBV5-1 | - | CASSLTSFPEQFF | TGCGCCAGCAGCTTGACTAGCTTCCCTGAGCAGTTCTTC
TRBJ2-1 | many | TRBV12-3/TRBV12-4 | - | CASSPQGGEQFF | TGTGCCAGCAGTCCACAGGGCGGTGAGCAGTTCTTC
TRBJ2-7 | few | TRBV18 | TRBD1 | CASSPPMGAGGYIHEQYF | TGTGCCAGCTCACCACCGATGGGTGCAGGGGGCTATATTCACGAGCAGTACTTC
TRBJ2-3 | - | TRBV28 | TRBD2 | CASSSGTRVTATQYF | TGTGCCAGCAGCTCCGGGACTAGGGTCACAGCTACGCAGTATTTT
TRBJ1-3 | - | TRBV15 | - | CATSDRGGGNTIYF | TGTGCCACCAGCGACCGAGGCGGGGGAAACACCATATATTTT
TRBJ2-3 | - | TRBV6-1 | TRBD2 | CASSLSGRWGTDTQYF | TGTGCCAGCAGCCTTAGCGGGAGGTGGGGCACAGATACGCAGTATTTT
TRBJ2-1 | many | TRBV27 | TRBD2 | CASSRGTSGTYNEQFF | TGTGCCAGCAGTAGAGGGACTAGCGGTACCTACAATGAGCAGTTCTTC
TRBJ2-1 | - | TRBV10-2 | TRBD2 | CASSWRGGSSYNEQFF | TGCGCCAGCAGCTGGCGGGGGGGGAGCTCCTACAATGAGCAGTTCTTC
TRBJ2-7 | many | TRBV29-1 | TRBD1 | CSPPGDRWHLSSYEQYF | TGCAGCCCCCCCGGGGACAGGTGGCACTTAAGCTCCTACGAGCAGTACTTC
TRBJ2-5 | few | TRBV5-5 | - | CASSLWDGQETQYF | TGTGCCAGCAGCTTATGGGACGGCCAAGAGACCCAGTACTTC
TRBJ1-2 | few | TRBV29-1 | - | CSARQGDYGYTF | TGCAGCGCTAGACAAGGAGACTATGGCTACACCTTC
TRBJ2-7 | - | TRBV2 | - | CATRLRETYEQYF | TGTGCCACCCGGTTGAGGGAAACCTACGAGCAGTACTTC
TRBJ2-5 | - | TRBV5-5 | - | CASSLRVGGMYQETQYF | TGTGCCAGCAGCTTAAGGGTTGGGGGGATGTACCAAGAGACCCAGTACTTC
TRBJ2-3 | - | TRBV7-2 | TRBD2 | CASSKGGLAGAPDTQYF | TGTGCCAGCAGCAAAGGGGGACTAGCGGGAGCCCCAGATACGCAGTATTTT
TRBJ2-5 | many | TRBV29-1 | - | CSVARDRETQYF | TGCAGCGTTGCCAGAGACAGGGAGACCCAGTACTTC
TRBJ2-2 | many | TRBV9 | TRBD2 | CASSVGGRGTGELFF | TGTGCCAGCAGCGTAGGCGGGAGGGGCACCGGGGAGCTGTTTTTT
TRBJ2-5 | - | TRBV2 | - | CASRPDRDQETQYF | TGTGCCAGCAGACCTGACAGAGACCAAGAGACCCAGTACTTC
TRBJ1-5 | few | TRBV12-3/TRBV12-4 | - | CASSLGRDYNQPQHF | TGTGCCAGCAGTTTAGGTAGGGACTACAATCAGCCCCAGCATTTT
TRBJ2-7 | few | TRBV5-1 | - | CASVLGYPTYEQYF | TGCGCCAGCGTCCTCGGGTACCCGACCTACGAGCAGTACTTC
TRBJ1-4 | - | TRBV6-1 | - | CASSRTTSEKLFF | TGTGCCAGCAGTAGAACCACCAGCGAAAAACTGTTTTTT
TRBJ1-2 | - | TRBV9 | - | CASSVDEAPRYGYTF | TGTGCCAGCAGCGTAGATGAGGCCCCTCGGTATGGCTACACCTTC
TRBJ2-7 | - | TRBV5-1 | TRBD2 | CASSSALAGGIYEQYF | TGCGCCAGCAGCTCCGCACTAGCGGGAGGGATCTACGAGCAGTACTTC
TRBJ1-2 | - | TRBV7-2 | - | CASSLALGDYGYTF | TGTGCCAGCAGCTTAGCGCTGGGGGACTATGGCTACACCTTC
TRBJ2-4 | few | TRBV7-2 | - | CASSRTGTGNIQYF | TGTGCCAGCAGCCGTACCGGGACCGGAAACATTCAGTACTTC
TRBJ2-1 | - | TRBV6-1 | TRBD2 | CASSLSGRALKNEQFF | TGTGCCAGCAGCCTGAGCGGGAGGGCCCTCAAGAATGAGCAGTTCTTC
TRBJ2-1 | - | TRBV9 | - | CASSPRGLGQWNEQFF | TGTGCCAGCAGCCCCAGAGGACTGGGCCAATGGAATGAGCAGTTCTTC
TRBJ2-6 | - | TRBV6-2/TRBV6-3 | - | CASSPVGANVLTF | TGTGCCAGCAGCCCTGTCGGGGCCAACGTCCTGACTTTC
TRBJ2-1 | - | TRBV25-1 | TRBD2 | CASSRSGGWNEQFF | TGTGCCAGCAGTCGATCGGGAGGCTGGAATGAGCAGTTCTTC
TRBJ2-3 | few | TRBV7-3 | TRBD2 | CASSSQPGLVSGTDTQYF | TGTGCCAGCAGCTCCCAACCGGGACTAGTCTCGGGCACAGATACGCAGTATTTT
TRBJ2-5 | many | TRBV7-2 | - | CASSLAFQETQYF | TGTGCCAGCAGCTTAGCATTTCAAGAGACCCAGTACTTC
TRBJ1-2 | many | TRBV13 | TRBD1 | CASSLDRTNYGYTF | TGTGCCAGCAGCTTGGACAGGACTAACTATGGCTACACCTTC
TRBJ2-7 | many | TRBV12-3/TRBV12-4 | - | CASSFTRTYEQYF | TGTGCCAGCAGTTTTACACGGACCTACGAGCAGTACTTC
TRBJ1-2 | - | TRBV5-1 | - | CASSSRQAPYGYTF | TGCGCCAGCAGCTCGAGACAGGCTCCCTATGGCTACACCTTC
TRBJ2-3 | many | TRBV5-5 | - | CASSSGQYTDTQYF | TGTGCCAGCAGCTCTGGACAGTACACAGATACGCAGTATTTT
TRBJ1-1 | many | TRBV7-2 | - | CASSLDPGQSEAFF | TGTGCCAGCAGCTTAGACCCCGGACAATCGGAAGCTTTCTTT